This T cell receptor beta chain was identified during a study of shared clonotypes between healthy human individuals. Study-wide results and limits: Among several donors, approximately 5% of naive CD4 clonotypes were found in common.

This CDR3 comprises 13 residues. V lost 4 bases to trimming and J lost 7 bases, with 11 bases between them. CDR1 is SEHNR, CDR2 FQNEAQ, per germline (reference sequence). Concerning this clone: The target antigen is unknown.

Every contributor of samples was a Caucasian grown-up residing in Nashville, Tennessee. The DNA input per sorted-subset replicate PCR was roughly 180 ng, corresponding to roughly 30,000 T cell genomes. In the original workflow: ImmunoSEQ yielded junction-only sequences lacking quality scores, so filtering differed. TCRdb's table, derived via immunoSEQ multiplex PCR, lists solely in-frame clones and lacks some. That table furnishes V, J and clone size, whereas the DNA furnished D and trimming. The sample lists 550,000 to 800,000 clones, 74% occurring once. The chain recombines TRBV7-9 with TRBJ2-1; no firm D call. The sequence was collected from a woman aged 25 to 45 in good health. Sequencing used memory CD4+ T cells sorted from blood. The subset here: CD45RA-negative fraction. In nucleotides, the CDR3 is TGTGCCAGCAGCTATAGAAATCAGAATGAGCAGTTCTTC. Translation: CASSYRNQNEQFF.